The source of this TCR beta chain is a study of blood T cell repertoires in COVID-19. The wider study: Some COVID-19 samples were acute and others convalescent; all came from the United States, Italy and Spain. Sample material is recorded as cDNA or gDNA derived from T cells, B-cell-depleted T cells, or PBMCs.

The V end was cut by 0 bases, the J end by 5 bases, with 14 bases between. The CDR3 extends over 15 amino acids. From germline, CDR1 is SGHRS and CDR2 YFSETQ. Authors' methods: For nucleated cells, counts were estimated from reference gene primer amplification. The assay was immunoSEQ multiplex PCR, and TCRdb's table has in-frame clones only and misses some. That table gives V, J and clone size, and the DNA gave D and trimming. The sample holds approximately 28,000 clones, 60% to 80% seen once. The chain has TRBV5-1 and TRBJ1-1; a weak D match, TRBD1 (5 bases). The sequence was obtained from a boy aged 2 to 10 with active or convalescent COVID-19. Input material: peripheral blood. The CDR3 here is CASSLEAGGRTEAFF. CDR3 in DNA: TGCGCCAGCAGCTTGGAGGCCGGGGGTCGAACTGAAGCTTTCTTT.